One TCR beta chain is described in this entry. Its antigen is as yet unknown. Germline V gene sequence: CDR1 SGHDT, CDR2 YYEEEE. Trimming shortened V by 0 bases and J by 6 bases, and 15 bases separated the two germline ends. The CDR3 contains 15 residues. The data derive from a study of T cell responses to AZD1222 COVID-19 vaccine. Study outcomes and limitations: Baseline serostatus was positive in only six or seven AZD1222 recipients.

TCRdb's copy holds only in-frame clones and misses some; the assay was immunoSEQ multiplex PCR. The sample lists some 130,000 clones; approximately 83% were seen once. The V call is TRBV5-6, the J call TRBJ1-2, with a weak D call TRBD1 (6 bases). The receptor was derived from an adult in good health. The sample was peripheral blood, taken on day 0 of AZD1222 vaccination. The CDR3 region is CASSLELDRTNGYTF. The CDR3 DNA sequence: TGTGCCAGCAGCTTGGAACTAGACAGGACAAATGGCTACACCTTC.